This T cell receptor beta chain was obtained from a study of regulatory T cells in long-lasting Graves disease. Findings and limits, study-wide: Investigators studied peripheral blood only, not thyroid tissue. More public clonotypes were shared by persistent patients (about 3,000) than by new patients (roughly 930).

Through Arm-PCR of CDR3 regions and iRepertoire HTBI primers, TCR beta libraries were built. TCRdb independently ran MiXCR on the multiplex PCR reads; one entry per CDR3 protein. The sample holds about 220,000 distinct CDR3 sequences; around a fifth are singletons and the top ten take about 11%. This CDR3 is built from 17 residues. V dropped 4 bases and J dropped 4 bases, with 20 bases sitting between them. Germline V gives CDR1 SGHKS, CDR2 YYEKEE (reference sequence). Comments on this clonotype: Its antigen is not known.

The time point here: newly diagnosed GD, antithyroid drugs for less than 3 months. Isolated PBMC RNA provided the starting material for the TCR library. It was American Thyroid Association guidelines that determined Graves' disease diagnosis. The data also belong to a second study, concerning T cells in Graves' hyperthyroidism and ophthalmopathy. This second study notes: Those with hyperthyroidism were 18 to 65 years old, newly diagnosed, and ill for under 2 months.

The sequence came from a woman aged 30 to 39 with Graves disease. This specimen was peripheral blood mononuclear cells (PBMCs), taken at new diagnosis, from a patient treated with antithyroid drugs. The chain employs TRBV5-5 and TRBJ1-4, with D perhaps matching TRBD1 (5 bases). The CDR3 sequence: CASSPFGGVTGNEKLFF. In DNA, the CDR3 is TGTGCCAGCAGCCCGTTCGGGGGTGTGACGGGTAATGAAAAACTGTTTTTT.